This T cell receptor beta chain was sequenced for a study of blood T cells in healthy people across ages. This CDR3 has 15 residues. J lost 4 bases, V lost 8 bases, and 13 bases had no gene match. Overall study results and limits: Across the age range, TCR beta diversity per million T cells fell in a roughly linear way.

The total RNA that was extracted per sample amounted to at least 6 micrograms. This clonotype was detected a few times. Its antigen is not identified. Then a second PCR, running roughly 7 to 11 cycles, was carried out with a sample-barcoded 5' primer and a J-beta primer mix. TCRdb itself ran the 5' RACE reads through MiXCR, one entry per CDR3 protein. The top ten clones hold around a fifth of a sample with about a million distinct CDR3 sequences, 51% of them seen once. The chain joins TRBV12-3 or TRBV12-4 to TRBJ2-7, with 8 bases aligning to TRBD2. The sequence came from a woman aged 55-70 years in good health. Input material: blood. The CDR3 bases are TGTGCCAGCCGGGAGGGGGGAGGAAACCGTTACGAGCAGTACTTC. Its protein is CASREGGGNRYEQYF.